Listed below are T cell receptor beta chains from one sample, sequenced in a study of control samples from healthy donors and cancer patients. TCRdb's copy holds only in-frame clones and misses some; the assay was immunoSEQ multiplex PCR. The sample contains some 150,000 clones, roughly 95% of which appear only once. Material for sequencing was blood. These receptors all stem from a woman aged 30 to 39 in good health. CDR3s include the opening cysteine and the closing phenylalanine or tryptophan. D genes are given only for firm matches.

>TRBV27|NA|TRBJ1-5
CASSPQQGPSNQPQHF
TGTGCCAGCAGTCCCCAACAGGGACCCTCCAATCAGCCCCAGCATTTT
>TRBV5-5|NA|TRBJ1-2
CASSLERRALNGYTF
TGTGCCAGCAGCTTGGAACGCAGGGCTCTCAATGGCTACACCTTC
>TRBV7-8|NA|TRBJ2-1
CASSLRSPKSSYNEQFF
TGTGCCAGCAGCCTCCGTTCCCCCAAAAGCTCCTACAATGAGCAGTTCTTC
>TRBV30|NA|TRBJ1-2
CAWSVLGTGGYTF
TGTGCCTGGAGTGTACTTGGGACCGGTGGCTACACCTTC
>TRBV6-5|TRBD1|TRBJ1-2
CASSYSRQGYGYTF
TGTGCCAGCAGTTACTCGAGACAGGGTTACGGCTACACCTTC
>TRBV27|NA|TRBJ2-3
CASREQGVRTDTQYF
TGTGCCAGCAGGGAACAGGGTGTCCGCACAGATACGCAGTATTTT
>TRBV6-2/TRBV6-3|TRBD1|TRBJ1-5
CASSSTGGLNQPQHF
TGTGCCAGCAGCTCGACAGGGGGACTCAATCAGCCCCAGCATTTT
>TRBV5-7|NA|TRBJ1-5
CASGRDVANQPQHF
TGTGCCAGCGGGCGGGACGTAGCAAATCAGCCCCAGCATTTT
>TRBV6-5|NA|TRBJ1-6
CASLQGRNSPLHF
TGTGCCAGCCTACAGGGACGGAATTCACCCCTCCACTTT
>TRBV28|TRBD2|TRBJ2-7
CASTSGTDPTYEQYF
TGTGCCAGCACCAGCGGGACGGACCCAACCTACGAGCAGTACTTC
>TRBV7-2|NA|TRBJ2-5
CASSLVVQETQYF
TGTGCCAGCAGCTTAGTTGTCCAAGAGACCCAGTACTTC
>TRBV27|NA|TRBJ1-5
CASSLSHRVQPQHF
TGTGCCAGCAGTTTATCGCACAGGGTTCAGCCCCAGCATTTT
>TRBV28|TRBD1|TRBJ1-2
CASNRGYGYTF
TGTGCCAGCAACAGGGGCTATGGCTACACCTTC
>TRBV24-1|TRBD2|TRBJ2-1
CATSEGLAGTYNEQFF
TGTGCCACCAGTGAGGGACTAGCGGGGACGTACAATGAGCAGTTCTTC
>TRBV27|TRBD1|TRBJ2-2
CASSSTGANTGELFF
TGTGCCAGCAGTTCAACAGGGGCGAACACCGGGGAGCTGTTTTTT
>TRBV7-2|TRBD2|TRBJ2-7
CAKSWGGSYEQYF
TGTGCCAAAAGTTGGGGGGGCTCCTACGAGCAGTACTTC
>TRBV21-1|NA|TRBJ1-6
CASSPGQGTTPGYNSPLHF
TGTGCCAGCAGCCCAGGACAGGGGACGACGCCGGGTTATAATTCACCCCTCCACTTT
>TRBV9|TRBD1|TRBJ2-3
CASSGQITGASTDTQYF
TGTGCCAGCAGCGGACAAATTACAGGGGCTAGCACAGATACGCAGTATTTT
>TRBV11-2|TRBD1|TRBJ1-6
CASSSGQADSPLHF
TGTGCCAGCAGCTCGGGACAGGCGGATTCACCCCTCCACTTT
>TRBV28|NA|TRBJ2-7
CASSPPYSRVEQYF
TGTGCCAGCAGTCCGCCTTATAGCCGGGTCGAGCAGTACTTC
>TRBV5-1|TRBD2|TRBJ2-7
CASSSLAGAYEQYF
TGCGCCAGCAGCTCGCTAGCGGGGGCCTACGAGCAGTACTTC
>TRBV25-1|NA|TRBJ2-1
CASRPRGGWYNEQFF
TGTGCCAGCAGGCCAAGGGGCGGATGGTACAATGAGCAGTTCTTC
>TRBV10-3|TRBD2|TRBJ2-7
CAISESLAGAYEQYF
TGTGCCATCAGTGAGTCACTAGCGGGAGCCTACGAGCAGTACTTC
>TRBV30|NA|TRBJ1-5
CAWSPQPRQPQHF
TGTGCCTGGAGTCCCCAGCCGCGGCAGCCCCAGCATTTT
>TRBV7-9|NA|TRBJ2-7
CASSLQFGHEQYF
TGTGCCAGCAGCTTACAGTTTGGCCACGAGCAGTACTTC
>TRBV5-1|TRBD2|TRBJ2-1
CASARGESYNEQFF
TGCGCCAGCGCCCGGGGGGAGTCCTACAATGAGCAGTTCTTC
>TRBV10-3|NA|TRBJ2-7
CATAGQSSYEQYF
TGTGCCACGGCGGGGCAAAGCTCCTACGAGCAGTACTTC
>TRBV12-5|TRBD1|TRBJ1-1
CASGLGGTGWNTEAFF
TGTGCTAGTGGTTTGGGAGGGACAGGGTGGAACACTGAAGCTTTCTTT
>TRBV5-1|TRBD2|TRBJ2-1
CASSVPSGRPYNEQFF
TGCGCCAGCAGTGTGCCTAGCGGGAGACCATACAATGAGCAGTTCTTC
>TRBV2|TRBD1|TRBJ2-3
CASSALQGDHTQYF
TGTGCCAGCAGTGCTTTACAGGGGGACCATACGCAGTATTTT